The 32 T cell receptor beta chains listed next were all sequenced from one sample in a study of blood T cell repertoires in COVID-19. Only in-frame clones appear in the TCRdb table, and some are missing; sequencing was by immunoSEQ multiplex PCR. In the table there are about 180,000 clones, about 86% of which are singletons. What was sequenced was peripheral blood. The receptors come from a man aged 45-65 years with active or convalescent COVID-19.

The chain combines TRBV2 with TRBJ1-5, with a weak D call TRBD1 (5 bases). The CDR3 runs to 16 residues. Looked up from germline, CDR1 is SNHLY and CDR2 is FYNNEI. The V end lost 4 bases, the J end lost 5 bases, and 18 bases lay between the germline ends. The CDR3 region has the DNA TGTGCCAGCAGTGCTGGGTATTGGGGGGACGATCAGCCCCAGCATTTT. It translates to CASSAGYWGDDQPQHF.

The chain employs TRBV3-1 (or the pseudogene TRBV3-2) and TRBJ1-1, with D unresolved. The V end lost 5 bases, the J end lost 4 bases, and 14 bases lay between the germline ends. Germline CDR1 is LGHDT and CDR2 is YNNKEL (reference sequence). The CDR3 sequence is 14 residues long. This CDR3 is CASSFEGRSTEAFF. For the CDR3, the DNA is TGTGCCAGCAGCTTCGAAGGGAGGAGCACTGAAGCTTTCTTT.

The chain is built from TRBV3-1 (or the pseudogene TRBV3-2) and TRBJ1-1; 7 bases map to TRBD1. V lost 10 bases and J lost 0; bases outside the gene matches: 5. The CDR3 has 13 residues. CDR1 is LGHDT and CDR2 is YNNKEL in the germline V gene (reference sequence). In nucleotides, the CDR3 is TGTGCCACCTCGGGACAGATGAACACTGAAGCTTTCTTT. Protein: CATSGQMNTEAFF.

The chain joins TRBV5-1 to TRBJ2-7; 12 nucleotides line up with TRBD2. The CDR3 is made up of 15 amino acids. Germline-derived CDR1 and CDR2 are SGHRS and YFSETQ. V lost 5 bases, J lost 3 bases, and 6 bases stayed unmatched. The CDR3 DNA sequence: TGCGCCAGCAGACCCGGGACTAGCGGGTTCTACGAGCAGTACTTC. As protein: CASRPGTSGFYEQYF.

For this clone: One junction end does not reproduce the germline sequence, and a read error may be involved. The CDR3 coding sequence is TGCGCCAGCAGCCAAGATTTGGCGGCAGTTCAGAACTTC. The encoded protein is CASSQDLAAVQNF. The chain uses TRBV4-3 and TRBJ2-5; D not resolved. CDR1 is LGHNA, CDR2 YSLEER, per germline. The CDR3 sequence is 13 residues long.

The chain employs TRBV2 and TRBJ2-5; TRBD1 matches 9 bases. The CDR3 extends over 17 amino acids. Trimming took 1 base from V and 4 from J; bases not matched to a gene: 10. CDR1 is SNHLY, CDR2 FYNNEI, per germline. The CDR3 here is CASSEGGTGRSPETQYF. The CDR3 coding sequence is TGTGCCAGCAGTGAAGGGGGGACAGGGCGCAGTCCAGAGACCCAGTACTTC.

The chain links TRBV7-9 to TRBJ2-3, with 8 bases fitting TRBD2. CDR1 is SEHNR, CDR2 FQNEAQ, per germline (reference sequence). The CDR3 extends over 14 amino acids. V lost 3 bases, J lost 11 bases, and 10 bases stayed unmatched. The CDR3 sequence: CASSLDRAGGKQYF. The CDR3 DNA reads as TGTGCCAGCAGCTTGGACCGGGCGGGGGGCAAGCAGTATTTT.

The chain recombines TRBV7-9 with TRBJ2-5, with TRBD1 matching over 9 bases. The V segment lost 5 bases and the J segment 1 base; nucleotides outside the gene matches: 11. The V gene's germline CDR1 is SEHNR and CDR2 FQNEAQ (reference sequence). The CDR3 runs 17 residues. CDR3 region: CASSIGSGTGTQETQYF. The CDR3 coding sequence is TGTGCCAGCAGCATAGGTTCCGGGACAGGGACCCAAGAGACCCAGTACTTC.

The CDR3 sequence: CSASPLAGQGALAGYTF. The CDR3 region has the DNA TGCAGTGCTAGTCCTCTAGCCGGACAGGGGGCCCTCGCTGGCTACACCTTC. The chain recombines TRBV20-1 with TRBJ1-2; 11 bases line up with TRBD1. The ends lost 3 bases at V and 7 bases at J; junction bases unmatched: 16. The germline V gene encodes CDR1 DFQATT and CDR2 SNEGSKA (reference sequence). There are 17 residues in the CDR3.

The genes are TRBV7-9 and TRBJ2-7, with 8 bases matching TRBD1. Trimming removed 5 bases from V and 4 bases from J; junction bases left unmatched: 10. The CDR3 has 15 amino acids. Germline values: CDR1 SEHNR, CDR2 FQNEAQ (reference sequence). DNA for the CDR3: TGTGCCAGCAGCGGAGAGGACAGGGTGGATTACGAGCAGTACTTC. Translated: CASSGEDRVDYEQYF.

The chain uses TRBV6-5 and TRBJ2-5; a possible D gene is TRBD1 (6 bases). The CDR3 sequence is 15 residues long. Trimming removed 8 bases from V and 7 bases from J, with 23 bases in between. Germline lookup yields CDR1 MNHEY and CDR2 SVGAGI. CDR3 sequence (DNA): TGTGCCAGCGGGTCCGGGACAATTAGAATAGGGACCCAGTACTTC. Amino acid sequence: CASGSGTIRIGTQYF.

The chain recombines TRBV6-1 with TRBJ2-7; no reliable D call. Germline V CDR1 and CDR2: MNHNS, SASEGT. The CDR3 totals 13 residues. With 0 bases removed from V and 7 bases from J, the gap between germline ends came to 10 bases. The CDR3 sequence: CASSEAPRLEQYF. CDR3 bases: TGTGCCAGCAGTGAAGCGCCCAGGTTGGAGCAGTACTTC.

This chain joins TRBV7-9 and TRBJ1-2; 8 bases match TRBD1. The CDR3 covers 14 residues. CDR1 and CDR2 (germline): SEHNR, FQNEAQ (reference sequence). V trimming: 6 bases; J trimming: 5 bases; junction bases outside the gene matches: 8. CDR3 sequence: CASSKTGGRYGYTF. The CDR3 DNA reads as TGTGCCAGCAGTAAAACAGGGGGTCGTTATGGCTACACCTTC.

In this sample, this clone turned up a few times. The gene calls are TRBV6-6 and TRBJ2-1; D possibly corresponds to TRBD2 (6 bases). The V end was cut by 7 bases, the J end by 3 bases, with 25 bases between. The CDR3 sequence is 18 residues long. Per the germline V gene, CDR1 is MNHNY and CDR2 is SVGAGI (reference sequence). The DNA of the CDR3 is TGTGCCAGCAATCGAAGCGGGCGCACGTCCACCGTCTACAATGAGCAGTTCTTC. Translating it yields CASNRSGRTSTVYNEQFF.

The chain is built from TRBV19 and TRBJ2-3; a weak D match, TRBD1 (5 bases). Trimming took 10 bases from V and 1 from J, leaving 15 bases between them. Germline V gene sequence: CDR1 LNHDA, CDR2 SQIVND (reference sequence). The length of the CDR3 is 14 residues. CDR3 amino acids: CATTDTYRTDTQYF. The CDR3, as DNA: TGTGCCACAACGGACACTTACCGCACAGATACGCAGTATTTT. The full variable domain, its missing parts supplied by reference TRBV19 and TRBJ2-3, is DGGITQSPKYLFRKEGQNVTLSCEQNLNHDAMYWYRQDPGQGLRLIYYSQIVNDFQKGDIAEGYSVSREKKESFPLTVTSAQKNPTAFYLCATTDTYRTDTQYFGPGTRLTVL.

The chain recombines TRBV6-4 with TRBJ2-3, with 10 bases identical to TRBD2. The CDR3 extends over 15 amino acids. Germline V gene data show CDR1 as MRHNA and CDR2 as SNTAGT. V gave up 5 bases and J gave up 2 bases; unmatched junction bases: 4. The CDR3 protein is CASSFLAGDTDTQYF. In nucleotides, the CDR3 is TGTGCCAGCAGTTTCCTAGCGGGAGACACAGATACGCAGTATTTT.

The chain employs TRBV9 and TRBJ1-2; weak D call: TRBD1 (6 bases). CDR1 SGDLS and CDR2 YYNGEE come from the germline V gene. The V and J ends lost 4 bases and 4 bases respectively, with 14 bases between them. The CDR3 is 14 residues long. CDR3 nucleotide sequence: TGTGCCAGCAGCCCCCCCTTACAGGGCTATGGCTACACCTTC. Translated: CASSPPLQGYGYTF.

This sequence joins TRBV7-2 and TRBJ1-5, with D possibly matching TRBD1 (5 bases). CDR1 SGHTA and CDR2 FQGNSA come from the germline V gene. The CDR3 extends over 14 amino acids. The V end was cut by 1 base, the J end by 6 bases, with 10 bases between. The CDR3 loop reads CASSLDWGGQPQHF. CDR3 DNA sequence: TGTGCCAGCAGCTTAGATTGGGGGGGTCAGCCCCAGCATTTT.

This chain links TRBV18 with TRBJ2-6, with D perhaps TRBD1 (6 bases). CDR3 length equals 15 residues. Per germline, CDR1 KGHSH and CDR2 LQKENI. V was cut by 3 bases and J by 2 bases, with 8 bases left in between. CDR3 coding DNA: TGTGCCAGCTCACCTGCAGGGGCTGGGGCCAACGTCCTGACTTTC. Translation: CASSPAGAGANVLTF.

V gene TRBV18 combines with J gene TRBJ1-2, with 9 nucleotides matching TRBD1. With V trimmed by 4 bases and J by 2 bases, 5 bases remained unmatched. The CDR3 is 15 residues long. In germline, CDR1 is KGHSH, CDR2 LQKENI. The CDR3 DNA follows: TGTGCCAGCTCACGAGGGACAGGGCAGAACTATGGCTACACCTTC. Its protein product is CASSRGTGQNYGYTF.

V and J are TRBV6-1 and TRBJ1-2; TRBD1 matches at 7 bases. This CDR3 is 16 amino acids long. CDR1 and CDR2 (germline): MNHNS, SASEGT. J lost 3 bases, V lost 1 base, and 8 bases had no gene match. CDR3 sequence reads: CASSEEGAGIYYGYTF. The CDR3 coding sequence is TGTGCCAGCAGTGAAGAGGGGGCAGGGATCTACTATGGCTACACCTTC.

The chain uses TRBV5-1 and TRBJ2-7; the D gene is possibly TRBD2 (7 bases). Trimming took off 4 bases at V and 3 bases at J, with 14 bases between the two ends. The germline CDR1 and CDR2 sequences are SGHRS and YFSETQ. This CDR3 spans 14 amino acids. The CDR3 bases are TGCGCCAGCAGCCGGGGGGTAGGGGGCTACGAGCAGTACTTC. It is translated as CASSRGVGGYEQYF. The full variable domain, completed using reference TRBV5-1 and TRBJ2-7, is KAGVTQTPRYLIKTRGQQVTLSCSPISGHRSVSWYQQTPGQGLQFLFEYFSETQRNKGNFPGRFSGRQFSNSRSEMNVSTLELGDSALYLCASSRGVGGYEQYFGPGTRLTVT.

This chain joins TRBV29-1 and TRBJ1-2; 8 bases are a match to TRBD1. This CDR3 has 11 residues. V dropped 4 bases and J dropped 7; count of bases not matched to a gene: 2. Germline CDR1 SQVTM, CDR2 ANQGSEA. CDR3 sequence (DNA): TGCAGCGTTGGACAGGGGTCTGGCTACACCTTC. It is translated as CSVGQGSGYTF.

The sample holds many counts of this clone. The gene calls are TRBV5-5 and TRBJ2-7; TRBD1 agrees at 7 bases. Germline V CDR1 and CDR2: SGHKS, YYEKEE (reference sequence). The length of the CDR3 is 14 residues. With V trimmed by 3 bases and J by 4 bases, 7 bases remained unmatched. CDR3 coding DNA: TGTGCCAGCAGCTCCGGACAGGACCAGTACGAGCAGTACTTC. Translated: CASSSGQDQYEQYF.

The CDR3 region has the DNA TGTGCCAGTACCGATCGCTTAAGGGGGCCGGGTCAGCCCCAGCATTTT. Protein product: CASTDRLRGPGQPQHF. The chain joins TRBV19 to TRBJ1-5, with 7 bases fitting TRBD1. Unmatched junction bases numbered 15, after V lost 7 bases and J lost 6 bases. Germline CDR1 and CDR2: LNHDA and SQIVND (reference sequence). The length of the CDR3 is 16 residues.

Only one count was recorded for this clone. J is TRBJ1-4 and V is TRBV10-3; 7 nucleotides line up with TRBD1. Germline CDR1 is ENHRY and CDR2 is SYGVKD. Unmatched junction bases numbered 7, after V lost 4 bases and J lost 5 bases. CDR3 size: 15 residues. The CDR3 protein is CAISALTGTNEKLFF. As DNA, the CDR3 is TGTGCCATCAGTGCCTTGACAGGGACAAATGAAAAACTGTTTTTT.

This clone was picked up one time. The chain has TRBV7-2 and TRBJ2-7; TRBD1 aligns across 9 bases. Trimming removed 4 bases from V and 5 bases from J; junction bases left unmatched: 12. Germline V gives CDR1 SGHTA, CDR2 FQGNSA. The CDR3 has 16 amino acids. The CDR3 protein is CASSSPSGQGFNEQYF. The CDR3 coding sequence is TGTGCCAGCAGCTCGCCCTCGGGACAGGGTTTCAACGAGCAGTACTTC. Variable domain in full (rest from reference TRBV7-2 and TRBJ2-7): GAGVSQSPSNKVTEKGKDVELRCDPISGHTALYWYRQSLGQGLEFLIYFQGNSAPDKSGLPSDRFSAERTGGSVSTLTIQRTQQEDSAVYLCASSSPSGQGFNEQYFGPGTRLTVT.

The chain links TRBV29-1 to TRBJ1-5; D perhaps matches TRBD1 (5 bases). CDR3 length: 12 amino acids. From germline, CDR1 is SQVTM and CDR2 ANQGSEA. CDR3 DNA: TGCAGGGGGCGATATAGCAATCAGCCCCAGCATTTT. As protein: CRGRYSNQPQHF.

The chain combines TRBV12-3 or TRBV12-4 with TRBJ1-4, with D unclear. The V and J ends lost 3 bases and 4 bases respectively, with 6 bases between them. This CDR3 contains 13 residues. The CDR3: CASSLGSNEKLFF. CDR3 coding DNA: TGTGCCAGCAGTTTGGGGAGTAATGAAAAACTGTTTTTT.

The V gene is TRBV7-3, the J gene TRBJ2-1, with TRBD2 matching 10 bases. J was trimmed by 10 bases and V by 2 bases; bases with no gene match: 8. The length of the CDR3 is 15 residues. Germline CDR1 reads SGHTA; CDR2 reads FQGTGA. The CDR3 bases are TGTGCCAGCAGCTTACGGCCTAGCGGGGGCAAGGAGCAGTTCTTC. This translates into CASSLRPSGGKEQFF.

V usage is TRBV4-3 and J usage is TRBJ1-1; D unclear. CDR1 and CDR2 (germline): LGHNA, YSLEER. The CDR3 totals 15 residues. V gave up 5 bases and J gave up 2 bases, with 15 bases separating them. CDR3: CASSKSNVGNTEAFF. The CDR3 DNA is TGCGCCAGCAGCAAGAGTAATGTTGGTAACACTGAAGCTTTCTTT.

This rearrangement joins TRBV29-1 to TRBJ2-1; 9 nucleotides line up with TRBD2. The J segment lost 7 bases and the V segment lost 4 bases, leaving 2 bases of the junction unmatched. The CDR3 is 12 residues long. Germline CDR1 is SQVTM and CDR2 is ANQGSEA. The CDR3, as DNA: TGCAGCGTTGGCCTAGCGGGAAATGAGCAGTTCTTC. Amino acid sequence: CSVGLAGNEQFF.